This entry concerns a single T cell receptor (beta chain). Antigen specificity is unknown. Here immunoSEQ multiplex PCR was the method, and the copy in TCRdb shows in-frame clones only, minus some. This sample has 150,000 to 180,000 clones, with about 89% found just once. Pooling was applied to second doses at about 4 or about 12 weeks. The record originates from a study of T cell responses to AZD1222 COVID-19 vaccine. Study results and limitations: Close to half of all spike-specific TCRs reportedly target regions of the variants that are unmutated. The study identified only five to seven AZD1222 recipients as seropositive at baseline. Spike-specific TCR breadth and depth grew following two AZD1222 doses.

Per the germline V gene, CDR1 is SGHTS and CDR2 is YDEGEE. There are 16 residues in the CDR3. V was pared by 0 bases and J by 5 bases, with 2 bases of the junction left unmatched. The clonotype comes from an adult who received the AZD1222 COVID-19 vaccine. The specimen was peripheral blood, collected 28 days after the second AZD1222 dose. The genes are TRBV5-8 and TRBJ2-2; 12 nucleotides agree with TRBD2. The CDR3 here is CASSLGLAGETGELFF. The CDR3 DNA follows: TGTGCCAGCAGCTTGGGACTAGCGGGAGAAACCGGGGAGCTGTTTTTT.